This is a list of T cell receptor beta chains from one sample in a study of cytomegalovirus exposure and HLA in healthy donors. Profiling relied on immunoSEQ multiplex PCR, and the TCRdb table lists in-frame clones only, not all of them. The data show roughly 180,000 clones, about 83% seen once. Sequencing was carried out using PBMCs. The receptors come from a woman aged 30 to 39 in good health and CMV-seropositive. CDR3s leave out the opening cysteine and the closing phenylalanine or tryptophan. Only part of the rows carry a size: once, few, many, or a class if the clone is expanded.

j_call clone_size v_call cdr3_aa
TRBJ1-3 - TRBV7-2 ASSLTARTSSGNTIY
TRBJ2-1 - TRBV7-9 ASSTGQMYNEQF
TRBJ1-3 - TRBV6-1 ASRLISGNTIY
TRBJ1-1 - TRBV6-5 ASSYSGHSNTEAF
TRBJ2-6 - TRBV9 ASSVWAPSRRGPGANVLT
TRBJ1-1 - TRBV6-1 ASSARREPEAF
TRBJ2-7 - TRBV19 ASSIVRGSYEQY
TRBJ1-5 - TRBV27 ASSRDRGQPQH
TRBJ1-1 - TRBV5-1 ASSATVLNTEAF
TRBJ2-1 few TRBV19 ASSMLIGAGGENEQF
TRBJ1-1 few TRBV6-5 ASGGQGDTEAF
TRBJ2-1 - TRBV7-9 ASSLTLSYNEQF
TRBJ1-1 - TRBV4-1 ASSQGGVVEAF
TRBJ1-1 - TRBV11-2 ASSTLGNTEAF
TRBJ2-7 many TRBV6-1 ASSIYRDNYEQY
TRBJ2-7 - TRBV7-3 ASSLTRSNEQY
TRBJ1-5 - TRBV19 ASSISGVRNQPQH
TRBJ2-3 once TRBV5-4 ASSRPGQASTDTQY
TRBJ1-5 - TRBV4-2 ASSQDPGQAPMAQH
TRBJ2-1 few TRBV5-6 ASSLGGSLRV
TRBJ1-3 - TRBV5-1 ASSLGGQKNTIY
TRBJ2-7 - TRBV19 ASGSQGGTYEQY
TRBJ1-1 - TRBV5-5 ASSFLLYTEAF
TRBJ1-1 - TRBV5-1 ASSLGGNTEAF
TRBJ2-7 once TRBV6-5 ASSYSLVVRGEQY
TRBJ2-1 - TRBV15 ATSSPPSGYNEQF
TRBJ2-5 - TRBV2 ASSDVIGQGYQETQY
TRBJ1-4 few TRBV5-1 ASRQGTGEPQLF
TRBJ1-5 - TRBV11-2 ASSLAVSNQPQH